This is a list of T cell receptor beta chains from one sample in a study of T cell repertoires in cytomegalovirus infection. TCRdb reprocessed the reads with MiXCR, giving one entry per CDR3 protein. Of nearly 550,000 distinct CDR3 sequences listed, more than 15% are singletons. Specimen: CD8+ T cells from PBMCs. Source of these receptors: a human donor in good health (CMV status not recorded). Some clones in this sample may be carry-over from other donors' samples. The CDR3 runs from the conserved cysteine through the conserved F or W. Each record gives: clone size, V gene, J gene, D gene, CDR3 DNA, CDR3 protein. The D gene is left open where the match is weak. Expanded clones are given a class, and other clones once, few, many or no size at all.

clone_size: many; v_call: TRBV12-5; j_call: TRBJ2-2; d_call: NA; cdr3_nt: TGTGATTTAAGGGAAAGTCGGGACACCGGGGAGCTGTTTTTT; cdr3_aa: CDLRESRDTGELFF
clone_size: NA; v_call: TRBV5-6; j_call: TRBJ2-7; d_call: TRBD1; cdr3_nt: TGTGCCAGCAGCTTGGGACAGGGGCTTCCCACCTACGAGCAGTACTTC; cdr3_aa: CASSLGQGLPTYEQYF
clone_size: NA; v_call: TRBV6-6; j_call: TRBJ2-5; d_call: NA; cdr3_nt: TGTGCCAGCAGTGGCCGCCAAGGTTACAAAACGGAGACCCAGTACTTC; cdr3_aa: CASSGRQGYKTETQYF
clone_size: many; v_call: TRBV11-2; j_call: TRBJ2-1; d_call: NA; cdr3_nt: TGTGCCAGCAGCTTGGATTTCAGGAGCTCCTACAATGAGCAGTTCTTC; cdr3_aa: CASSLDFRSSYNEQFF
clone_size: many; v_call: TRBV27; j_call: TRBJ2-7; d_call: NA; cdr3_nt: TGTGCCAGCAGTTTCGACACCTCCTACGAGCAGTACTTC; cdr3_aa: CASSFDTSYEQYF
clone_size: few; v_call: TRBV29-1; j_call: TRBJ1-1; d_call: NA; cdr3_nt: TGCAGCGTTGATGGGCCAGTCGGAGCTTTCTTT; cdr3_aa: CSVDGPVGAFF
clone_size: many; v_call: TRBV27; j_call: TRBJ1-2; d_call: TRBD1; cdr3_nt: TGTGCCAGCACAAAATCGGGACAGGGGTTTTCTAACTATGGCTACACCTTC; cdr3_aa: CASTKSGQGFSNYGYTF
clone_size: NA; v_call: TRBV19; j_call: TRBJ2-2; d_call: TRBD1; cdr3_nt: TGTGCCAGTCGTGCGAACACAGGGGTGCTGTTTTTT; cdr3_aa: CASRANTGVLFF
clone_size: NA; v_call: TRBV4-1; j_call: TRBJ2-5; d_call: NA; cdr3_nt: TGCGCCAGCAGCCTCTCGGAAGGAAGGCTACAAGAGACCCAGTACTTC; cdr3_aa: CASSLSEGRLQETQYF
clone_size: NA; v_call: TRBV18; j_call: TRBJ2-5; d_call: NA; cdr3_nt: TGTGCCAGCTCACCGGAAGACCAAGAGACCCAGTACTTC; cdr3_aa: CASSPEDQETQYF
clone_size: many; v_call: TRBV12-3/TRBV12-4; j_call: TRBJ2-7; d_call: NA; cdr3_nt: TGTGCCAGCAGTTTTGCGGCTTCTAAGCACTACGAGCAGTACTTC; cdr3_aa: CASSFAASKHYEQYF
clone_size: NA; v_call: TRBV12-3/TRBV12-4; j_call: TRBJ1-6; d_call: NA; cdr3_nt: TGTGCCAGCAGCAACAGGGTAGGACCCCTCCACTTT; cdr3_aa: CASSNRVGPLHF
clone_size: NA; v_call: TRBV19; j_call: TRBJ2-7; d_call: NA; cdr3_nt: TGTGCCAGTAGTATATATGTCAGAAGCTCCTACGAGCAGTACTTC; cdr3_aa: CASSIYVRSSYEQYF
clone_size: many; v_call: TRBV6-5; j_call: TRBJ1-5; d_call: NA; cdr3_nt: TGTGCCAGCAGTTACAGGGGTAGCAATCAGCCCCAGCATTTT; cdr3_aa: CASSYRGSNQPQHF
clone_size: many; v_call: TRBV7-9; j_call: TRBJ2-7; d_call: TRBD1; cdr3_nt: TGTGCCAGCAGCTCACAGGGGGCCGCGGGCGAGCAGTACTTC; cdr3_aa: CASSSQGAAGEQYF
clone_size: few; v_call: TRBV20-1; j_call: TRBJ2-5; d_call: NA; cdr3_nt: TGCAGTGCCCCCTTGGTTCGAGAAGCTATCCAAGAGACCCAGTACTTC; cdr3_aa: CSAPLVREAIQETQYF
clone_size: few; v_call: TRBV5-1; j_call: TRBJ1-5; d_call: NA; cdr3_nt: TGCGCCAGCAGCTTGTCAGGGTGGGGCAATCAGCCCCAGCATTTT; cdr3_aa: CASSLSGWGNQPQHF
clone_size: many; v_call: TRBV11-2; j_call: TRBJ2-2; d_call: NA; cdr3_nt: TGTGCCAGCAACCAAGGGATTTTAAACAGTAGAAACACCGGGGAGCTGTTTTTT; cdr3_aa: CASNQGILNSRNTGELFF
clone_size: NA; v_call: TRBV15; j_call: TRBJ2-1; d_call: TRBD2; cdr3_nt: TGTGCCACCGGGGGGGATGAGCAGTTCTTC; cdr3_aa: CATGGDEQFF
clone_size: few; v_call: TRBV15; j_call: TRBJ2-7; d_call: TRBD1; cdr3_nt: TGTGCCACCAGCAGTGACAGGGGGCGGGAGCAGTACTTC; cdr3_aa: CATSSDRGREQYF
clone_size: few; v_call: TRBV6-2/TRBV6-3; j_call: TRBJ2-1; d_call: TRBD2; cdr3_nt: TGTGCCAGCACCCCCGGAATAGCGGGGTATGAGCAGTTCTTC; cdr3_aa: CASTPGIAGYEQFF
clone_size: NA; v_call: TRBV11-2; j_call: TRBJ1-2; d_call: NA; cdr3_nt: TGTGCCAGCAGCTTAGTTCAGCCGCAAAGTTTATATGGCTACACCTTC; cdr3_aa: CASSLVQPQSLYGYTF
clone_size: NA; v_call: TRBV27; j_call: TRBJ2-7; d_call: NA; cdr3_nt: TGTGCCAGCAGTTGGAGGGGGCTCTCCTACGAGCAGTACTTC; cdr3_aa: CASSWRGLSYEQYF
clone_size: many; v_call: TRBV23-1; j_call: TRBJ1-1; d_call: NA; cdr3_nt: TGCGCCAGCAGTCAATTCCCCGAGAACACTGAAGCTTTCTTT; cdr3_aa: CASSQFPENTEAFF
clone_size: NA; v_call: TRBV20-1; j_call: TRBJ1-1; d_call: NA; cdr3_nt: TGCAGTGCAAGAGGACAGATTGAAGCTTTCTTT; cdr3_aa: CSARGQIEAFF
clone_size: NA; v_call: TRBV28; j_call: TRBJ2-7; d_call: NA; cdr3_nt: TGTGCCAGCAGCGACACCGCCTACGAGCAGTACTTC; cdr3_aa: CASSDTAYEQYF
clone_size: few; v_call: TRBV28; j_call: TRBJ1-2; d_call: TRBD1; cdr3_nt: TGTGCCAGCAGTTTCCTTGCTTGGGCCGCAAGGACAGGGGGCAATGGCTACACCTTC; cdr3_aa: CASSFLAWAARTGGNGYTF
clone_size: many; v_call: TRBV5-1; j_call: TRBJ2-7; d_call: TRBD1; cdr3_nt: TGCGCCAGCAGCTACGGACAGGGAGACGAGCAGTACTTC; cdr3_aa: CASSYGQGDEQYF
clone_size: NA; v_call: TRBV19; j_call: TRBJ2-7; d_call: NA; cdr3_nt: TGTGCCAGTGCCCGGTCCGACAGGGACTATAAGGAGCAGTACTTC; cdr3_aa: CASARSDRDYKEQYF
clone_size: many; v_call: TRBV7-8; j_call: TRBJ2-1; d_call: TRBD2; cdr3_nt: TGTGCCAGCAGCTTAGGGACTAGCGGGAGAAAGAAAAATGAGCAGTTCTTC; cdr3_aa: CASSLGTSGRKKNEQFF
clone_size: many; v_call: TRBV28; j_call: TRBJ2-7; d_call: TRBD2; cdr3_nt: TGTGCCAGCAGTAAACTAGCGGGAGGGCCGTACGAGCAGTACTTC; cdr3_aa: CASSKLAGGPYEQYF
clone_size: NA; v_call: TRBV19; j_call: TRBJ2-3; d_call: NA; cdr3_nt: TGTGCCAGTAGTCACAACAGGGAGTTAGGGACAGATACGCAGTATTTT; cdr3_aa: CASSHNRELGTDTQYF
clone_size: many; v_call: TRBV7-8; j_call: TRBJ2-7; d_call: NA; cdr3_nt: TGTGCCAGCAGCTCCCTAGCCAGGACGGGCTCCTACGAGCAGTACTTC; cdr3_aa: CASSSLARTGSYEQYF
clone_size: many; v_call: TRBV7-9; j_call: TRBJ2-1; d_call: NA; cdr3_nt: TGTGCCAGCAGCCGAACGCCCCGGGATGAGCAGTTCTTC; cdr3_aa: CASSRTPRDEQFF
clone_size: many; v_call: TRBV9; j_call: TRBJ1-2; d_call: TRBD1; cdr3_nt: TGTGCCAGCAGCTCGAGACAGGGGAACTATGGCTACACCTTC; cdr3_aa: CASSSRQGNYGYTF
clone_size: NA; v_call: TRBV20-1; j_call: TRBJ2-5; d_call: NA; cdr3_nt: TGCAGTGCTAGAGCCACCCTGTTGGGCGGACTCCTACAAGAGACCCAGTACTTC; cdr3_aa: CSARATLLGGLLQETQYF
clone_size: few; v_call: TRBV28; j_call: TRBJ2-2; d_call: NA; cdr3_nt: TGTGCCAGCAGTTTCCCCGCAGCCAGGCGGAACACCGGGGAGCTGTTTTTT; cdr3_aa: CASSFPAARRNTGELFF
clone_size: NA; v_call: TRBV5-5; j_call: TRBJ2-3; d_call: NA; cdr3_nt: TGTGCCAGCAGCTTGGTGAGAGGGCGGTCTAGCACAGATACGCAGTATTTT; cdr3_aa: CASSLVRGRSSTDTQYF
clone_size: few; v_call: TRBV27; j_call: TRBJ2-6; d_call: NA; cdr3_nt: TGTGCCAGCAGCGAACGTCAATATAGCGAACTCTCTGGGGCCAACGTCCTGACTTTC; cdr3_aa: CASSERQYSELSGANVLTF
clone_size: NA; v_call: TRBV7-9; j_call: TRBJ2-2; d_call: NA; cdr3_nt: TGTGCCAGCAGCTCCCGGACGAATACAGGGGAGCTGTTTTTT; cdr3_aa: CASSSRTNTGELFF
clone_size: NA; v_call: TRBV7-3; j_call: TRBJ2-6; d_call: NA; cdr3_nt: TGTGCCAGCAGCTCCAGACGGGGAGGTGGGGCCAACGTCCTGACTTTC; cdr3_aa: CASSSRRGGGANVLTF
clone_size: few; v_call: TRBV9; j_call: TRBJ1-6; d_call: NA; cdr3_nt: TGTGCCAGCAGCGTCACAGGGAGCTCCTATAATTCACCCCTCCACTTT; cdr3_aa: CASSVTGSSYNSPLHF
clone_size: many; v_call: TRBV7-9; j_call: TRBJ2-5; d_call: TRBD2; cdr3_nt: TGTGCCAGCAGCGTTAGCGGGAGGGGACAAGAGACCCAGTACTTC; cdr3_aa: CASSVSGRGQETQYF
clone_size: NA; v_call: TRBV19; j_call: TRBJ1-2; d_call: NA; cdr3_nt: TGTGCCAGCATAACTGGGGTAGGAGGAGGCTACACCTTC; cdr3_aa: CASITGVGGGYTF
clone_size: few; v_call: TRBV19; j_call: TRBJ1-1; d_call: NA; cdr3_nt: TGTGCCAGTAGCAGAGAGACGGCCATGAACACTGAAGCTTTCTTT; cdr3_aa: CASSRETAMNTEAFF
clone_size: NA; v_call: TRBV20-1; j_call: TRBJ2-1; d_call: TRBD2; cdr3_nt: TGCAGTGCCCAACCTAGCGGGGGGGCGCTGAAGAATGAGCAGTTCTTC; cdr3_aa: CSAQPSGGALKNEQFF
clone_size: NA; v_call: TRBV27; j_call: TRBJ2-7; d_call: NA; cdr3_nt: TGTGCCAGCAACACCCTCCTTGGGCCCTCCTACGAGCAGTACTTC; cdr3_aa: CASNTLLGPSYEQYF
clone_size: NA; v_call: TRBV5-6; j_call: TRBJ2-1; d_call: NA; cdr3_nt: TGTGCCAGCAGCTTATCCTCCGAGAATGAGCAGTTCTTC; cdr3_aa: CASSLSSENEQFF
clone_size: many; v_call: TRBV28; j_call: TRBJ2-3; d_call: NA; cdr3_nt: TGTGCCAGCAGTCCAATACGCTCTGCTGGGGGGATCGCTGGAAATACGCAGTATTTT; cdr3_aa: CASSPIRSAGGIAGNTQYF
clone_size: many; v_call: TRBV2; j_call: TRBJ1-6; d_call: TRBD1; cdr3_nt: TGTGCCAGCAGTGAAGACCTACAGGGGGGTAATTCACCCCTCCACTTT; cdr3_aa: CASSEDLQGGNSPLHF
clone_size: many; v_call: TRBV7-7; j_call: TRBJ2-1; d_call: NA; cdr3_nt: TGTGCTAGCAGCCCCGGACCTGACAATGAGCAGTTCTTC; cdr3_aa: CASSPGPDNEQFF
clone_size: NA; v_call: TRBV30; j_call: TRBJ2-1; d_call: NA; cdr3_nt: TGTGCCTGGAGTTTAAGGAGCTCCTACAATGAGCAGTTCTTC; cdr3_aa: CAWSLRSSYNEQFF
clone_size: NA; v_call: TRBV9; j_call: TRBJ2-3; d_call: TRBD2; cdr3_nt: TGTGCCAGCAGCTTCGTAGAGCGGGACGCAGATACGCAGTATTTT; cdr3_aa: CASSFVERDADTQYF
clone_size: few; v_call: TRBV14; j_call: TRBJ2-2; d_call: TRBD2; cdr3_nt: TGTGCCAGCAGCCAGTTCCGACTAGCGGGGGCCGCTGGCGCCGGGGAGCTGTTTTTT; cdr3_aa: CASSQFRLAGAAGAGELFF
clone_size: many; v_call: TRBV10-2; j_call: TRBJ2-3; d_call: TRBD2; cdr3_nt: TGCGCCAGCAGTGCCCTTCTAGCGGCCCCTAGCACAGATACGCAGTATTTT; cdr3_aa: CASSALLAAPSTDTQYF
clone_size: many; v_call: TRBV6-1; j_call: TRBJ2-1; d_call: TRBD1; cdr3_nt: TGTGCCAGCAGTGTGACAGGGGATGGGGGTGAGCAGTTCTTC; cdr3_aa: CASSVTGDGGEQFF
clone_size: many; v_call: TRBV28; j_call: TRBJ1-1; d_call: TRBD1; cdr3_nt: TGTGCCGCCGGGACAGGGTGGGGGACTGAAGCTTTCTTT; cdr3_aa: CAAGTGWGTEAFF
clone_size: NA; v_call: TRBV6-5; j_call: TRBJ2-5; d_call: NA; cdr3_nt: TGTGCCAGCAGTCTTTTACCGGAGGGGGGGGCCTCACGAGAGACCCAGTACTTC; cdr3_aa: CASSLLPEGGASRETQYF